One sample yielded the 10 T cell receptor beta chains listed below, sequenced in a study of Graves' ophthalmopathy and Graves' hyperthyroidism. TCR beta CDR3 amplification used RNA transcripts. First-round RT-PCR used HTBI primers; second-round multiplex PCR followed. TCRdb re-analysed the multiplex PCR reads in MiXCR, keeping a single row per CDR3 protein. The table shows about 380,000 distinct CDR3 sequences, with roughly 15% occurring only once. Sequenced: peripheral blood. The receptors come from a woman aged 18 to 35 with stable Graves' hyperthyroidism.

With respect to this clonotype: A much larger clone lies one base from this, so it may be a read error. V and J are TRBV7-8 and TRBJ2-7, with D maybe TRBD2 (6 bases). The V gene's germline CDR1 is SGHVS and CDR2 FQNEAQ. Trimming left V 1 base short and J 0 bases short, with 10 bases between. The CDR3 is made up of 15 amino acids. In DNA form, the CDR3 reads TGTGCCAGCAGCTTAGGGAGGGGCAACTCCTACGAGCAGTACGTC. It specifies CASSLGRGNSYEQYV.

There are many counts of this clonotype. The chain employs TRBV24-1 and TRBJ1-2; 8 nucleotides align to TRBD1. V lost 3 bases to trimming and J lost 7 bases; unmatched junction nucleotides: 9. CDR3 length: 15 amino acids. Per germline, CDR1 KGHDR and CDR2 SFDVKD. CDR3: CATSDPGGERSGYTF. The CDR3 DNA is TGTGCCACCAGTGATCCAGGGGGCGAAAGGTCTGGCTACACCTTC.

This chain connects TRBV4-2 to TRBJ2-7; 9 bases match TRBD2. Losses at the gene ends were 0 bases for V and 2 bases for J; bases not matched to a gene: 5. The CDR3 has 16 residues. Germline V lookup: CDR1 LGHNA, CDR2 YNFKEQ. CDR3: CASSQDPTSGTYEQYF. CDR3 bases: TGTGCCAGCAGCCAAGATCCGACTAGCGGAACCTACGAGCAGTACTTC.

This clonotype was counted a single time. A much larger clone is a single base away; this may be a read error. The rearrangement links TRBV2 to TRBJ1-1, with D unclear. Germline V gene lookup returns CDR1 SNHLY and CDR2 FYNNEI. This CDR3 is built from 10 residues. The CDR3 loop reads CASQTTGAFF. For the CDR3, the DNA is TGTGCCAGCCAAACCACTGGAGCTTTCTTT.

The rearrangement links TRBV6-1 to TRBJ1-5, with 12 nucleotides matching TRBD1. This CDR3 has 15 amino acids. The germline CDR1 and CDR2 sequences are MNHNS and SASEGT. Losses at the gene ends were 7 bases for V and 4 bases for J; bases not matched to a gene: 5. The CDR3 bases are TGTGCCAGCAAGGGACAGGGGGCCCCGAATCAGCCCCAGCATTTT. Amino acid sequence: CASKGQGAPNQPQHF.

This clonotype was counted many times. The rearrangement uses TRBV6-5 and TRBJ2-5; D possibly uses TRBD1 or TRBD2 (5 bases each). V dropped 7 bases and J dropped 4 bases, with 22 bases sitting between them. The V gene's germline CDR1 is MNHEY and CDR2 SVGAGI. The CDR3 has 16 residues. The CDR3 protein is CASKLTPGTERETQYF. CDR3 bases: TGTGCCAGCAAACTTACCCCCGGGACGGAAAGAGAGACCCAGTACTTC.

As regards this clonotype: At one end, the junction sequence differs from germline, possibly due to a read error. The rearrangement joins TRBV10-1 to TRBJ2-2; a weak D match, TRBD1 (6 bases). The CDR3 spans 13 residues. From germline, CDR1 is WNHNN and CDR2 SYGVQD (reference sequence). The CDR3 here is CASSPRGTGDLFF. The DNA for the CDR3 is TGCGCCAGCAGTCCCAGGGGCACCGGGGATCTGTTTTTT.

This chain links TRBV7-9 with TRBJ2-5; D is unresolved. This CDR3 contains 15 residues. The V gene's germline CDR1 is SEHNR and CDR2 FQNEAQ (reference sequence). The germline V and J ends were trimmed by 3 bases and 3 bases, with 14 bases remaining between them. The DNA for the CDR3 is TGTGCCAGCAGCTTCGCGGTCGGTACCAAAGAGACCCAGTACTTC. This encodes CASSFAVGTKETQYF.

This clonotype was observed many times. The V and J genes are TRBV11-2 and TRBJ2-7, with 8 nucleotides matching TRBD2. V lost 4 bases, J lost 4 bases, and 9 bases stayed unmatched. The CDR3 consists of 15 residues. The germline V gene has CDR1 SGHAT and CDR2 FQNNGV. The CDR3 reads CASSSVAGRMYEQYF. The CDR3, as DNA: TGTGCCAGCAGCTCAGTAGCGGGGCGGATGTACGAGCAGTACTTC.

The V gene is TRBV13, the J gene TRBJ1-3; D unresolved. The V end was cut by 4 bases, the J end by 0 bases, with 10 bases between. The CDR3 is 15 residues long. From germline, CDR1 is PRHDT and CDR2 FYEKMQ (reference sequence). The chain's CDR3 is CASSSMVGSGNTIYF. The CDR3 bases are TGTGCCAGCAGCTCGATGGTGGGCTCTGGAAACACCATATATTTT. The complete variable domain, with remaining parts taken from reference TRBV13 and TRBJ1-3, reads AAGVIQSPRHLIKEKRETATLKCYPIPRHDTVYWYQQGPGQDPQFLISFYEKMQSDKGSIPDRFSAQQFSDYHSELNMSSLELGDSALYFCASSSMVGSGNTIYFGEGSWLTVV.